The present T cell receptor beta chain was sequenced within a study of beta chain features in type 1 diabetes. Findings and caveats of the study: Compared with healthy donors, patients appeared to share more similar naive, central memory and regulatory TCRB repertoires. Type 1 diabetes patients had TCRB CDR3s that were shorter (moderately but significantly so) in all four CD4+ subsets.

V gave up 4 bases and J gave up 3 bases, with 19 bases separating them. There are 17 residues in the CDR3. Looked up from germline, CDR1 is MGHDK and CDR2 is SYGVNS. In regard to this clone: The antigen is not known.

Reverse transcribing all isolated RNA meant expressed TCRB transcripts were sequenced. Data came from immunoSEQ multiplex PCR; TCRdb stores just in-frame clones and leaves some out. Of 500,000 to 650,000 clones detected, 9.5% to 15% appear once; the ten largest clones hold more than 0.1%. The chain uses TRBV25-1 and TRBJ2-1; TRBD2 might be the D (5 bases). The sequenced sample consisted of naive CD4+ T cells from blood. The receptor was isolated from a man in his thirties or forties with type 1 diabetes. CDR3 protein: CASSVSPGKGYYNEQFF. As DNA, the CDR3 is TGTGCCAGCAGTGTAAGTCCGGGGAAGGGTTACTACAATGAGCAGTTCTTC.